This T cell receptor beta chain was found in a study of early T cells in non-severe SARS-CoV-2 infection. General observations from the study: Using VDJdb, the matching emphasized anti-spike CD8 responses while missing private and CD4 specificities.

This CDR3 has 13 residues. Trimming cost V 7 bases and J 4 bases, with 13 bases left between them. Germline V gene lookup returns CDR1 LNHDA and CDR2 SQIVND (reference sequence). cDNA molecules, individually, were tagged with unique molecular identifiers. TCRdb re-called the 5' RACE reads through MiXCR, storing one row per CDR3 protein. The table shows 10,000 to 12,000 distinct CDR3 sequences, with around 5% occurring only once. At least ten counts were recorded for this clonotype. Its matching antigen is unknown. The source material was whole blood. The sequence came from an adult who was a healthcare worker with PCR-confirmed SARS-CoV-2 infection or an uninfected control (not recorded which). The chain has TRBV19 and TRBJ1-2, with D maybe TRBD1 (5 bases). The CDR3: CASTNRLTYGYTF. CDR3 DNA sequence: TGTGCCAGTACGAACAGGCTCACCTATGGCTACACCTTC.